The source of this TCR beta chain is a study of blood T cells in healthy people across ages. In germline, CDR1 is LGHNA, CDR2 YSLEER. Trimming removed 2 bases at V and 1 base at J, with 11 bases between. CDR3 length: 15 residues. Then a second PCR, running about 6 to 12 cycles, was carried out with a sample-barcoded 5' primer and a J-beta primer mix. Each CDR3 protein gets one entry after TCRdb re-called the 5' RACE reads with MiXCR. The table has fewer than 950,000 distinct CDR3 sequences, under 40% seen once. This clonotype was seen a few times. The sequenced material came from blood. The clonotype originates from a man aged 18 to 29 in good health. This rearrangement joins TRBV4-3 to TRBJ1-1; D might be TRBD1 (6 bases). CDR3 sequence: CASSQTTGRNTEAFF. The CDR3 nucleotides are TGCGCCAGCAGCCAAACTACAGGGAGGAACACTGAAGCTTTCTTT.